This T cell receptor beta chain was documented in a study of OX40 agonist ivuxolimab in advanced cancers. Autoimmune disease history or systemic immunosuppression was exclusionary. This table comes from immunoSEQ multiplex PCR, and its TCRdb copy is limited to in-frame clones, with some not included. The sample contains about 73,000 clones, 90% of which appear only once. Findings of the study overall: More expanded clones were seen, on average, in CD8+ T cells than in CD4+. Compared with others, partial responders at 0.1-3.0 mg/kg displayed clonal expansion among the lowest. Also showing low normalized T-cell clonal expansion were some of the nonresponders.

Comments on this clone: Its antigen is not known. One end of the junction varies from germline; a read error may be responsible.

This CDR3 has 15 residues. Germline-derived CDR1 and CDR2 are MDHEN and SYDVKM. Sample: CD4+ or CD8+ T cells sorted from blood, taken in a trial of the OX40 agonist ivuxolimab. The chain joins TRBV28 to TRBJ2-3; the match to TRBD1 covers 7 bases. The receptor's source is an adult with an advanced solid tumor such as melanoma, head and neck, liver or kidney cancer. The CDR3 loop reads CVSRRYRGATDTQYF. The CDR3 DNA reads as TGTGTCAGCAGAAGATACAGGGGCGCCACAGATACGCAGTATTTT.